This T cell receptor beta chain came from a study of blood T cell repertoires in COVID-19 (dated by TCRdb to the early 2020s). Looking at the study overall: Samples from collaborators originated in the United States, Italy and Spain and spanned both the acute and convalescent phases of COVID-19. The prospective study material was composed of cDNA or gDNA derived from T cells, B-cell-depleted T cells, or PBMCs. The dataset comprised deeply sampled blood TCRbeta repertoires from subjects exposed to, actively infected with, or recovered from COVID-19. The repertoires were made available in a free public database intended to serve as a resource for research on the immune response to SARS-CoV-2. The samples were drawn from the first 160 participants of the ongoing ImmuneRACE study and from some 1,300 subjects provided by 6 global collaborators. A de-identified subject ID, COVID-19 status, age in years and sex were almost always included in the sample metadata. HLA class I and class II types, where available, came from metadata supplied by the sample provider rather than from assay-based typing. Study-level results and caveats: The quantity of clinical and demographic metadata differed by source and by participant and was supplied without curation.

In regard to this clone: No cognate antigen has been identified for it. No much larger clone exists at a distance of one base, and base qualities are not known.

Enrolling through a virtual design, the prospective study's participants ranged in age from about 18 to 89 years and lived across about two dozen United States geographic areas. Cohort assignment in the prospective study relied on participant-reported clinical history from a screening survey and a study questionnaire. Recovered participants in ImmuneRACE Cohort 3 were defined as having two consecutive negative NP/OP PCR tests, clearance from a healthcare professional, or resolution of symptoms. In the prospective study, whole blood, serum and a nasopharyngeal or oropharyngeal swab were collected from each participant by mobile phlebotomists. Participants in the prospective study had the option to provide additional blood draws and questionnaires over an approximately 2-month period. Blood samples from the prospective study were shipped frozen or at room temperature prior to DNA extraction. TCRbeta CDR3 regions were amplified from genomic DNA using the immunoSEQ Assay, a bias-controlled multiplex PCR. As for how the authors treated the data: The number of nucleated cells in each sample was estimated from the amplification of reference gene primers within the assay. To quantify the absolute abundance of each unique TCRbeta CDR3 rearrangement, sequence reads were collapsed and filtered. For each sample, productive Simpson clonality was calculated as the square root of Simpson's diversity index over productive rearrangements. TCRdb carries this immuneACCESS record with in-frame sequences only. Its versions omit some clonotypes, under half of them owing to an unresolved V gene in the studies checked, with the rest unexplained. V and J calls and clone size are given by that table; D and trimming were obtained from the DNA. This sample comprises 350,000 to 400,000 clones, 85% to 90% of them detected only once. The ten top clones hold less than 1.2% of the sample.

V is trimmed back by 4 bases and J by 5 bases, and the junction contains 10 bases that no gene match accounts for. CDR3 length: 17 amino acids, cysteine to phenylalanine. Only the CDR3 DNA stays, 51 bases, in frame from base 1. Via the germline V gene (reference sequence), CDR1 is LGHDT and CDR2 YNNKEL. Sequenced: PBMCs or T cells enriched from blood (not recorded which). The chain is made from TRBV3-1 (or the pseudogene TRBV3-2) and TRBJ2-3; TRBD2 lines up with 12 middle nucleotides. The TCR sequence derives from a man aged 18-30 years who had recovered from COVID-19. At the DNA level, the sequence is TGTGCCAGCAGCCTGGGGCTAGCGGGGGGGCTGATAGATACGCAGTATTTT. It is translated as CASSLGLAGGLIDTQYF.